The present T cell receptor beta chain was sequenced within a study of blood T cells in healthy people across ages. Primed by a sample-barcoded 5' primer and a J-beta primer mix, a second PCR proceeded for about 6 to 12 cycles. Via MiXCR, TCRdb re-called the 5' RACE reads, giving one row per CDR3 protein. Of about a million distinct CDR3 sequences listed, roughly 50% are singletons. Findings of the study overall: Unsorted PBMC material precluded a definitive naive versus antigen-experienced comparison. Estimates of diversity drawn from one million T cells were considered underestimates.

On this clonotype: Its antigen is not known.

CDR1 is MDHEN, CDR2 SYDVKM, per germline. The CDR3 runs 13 residues. V was clipped by 6 bases and J by 5 bases; unmatched bases: 4. The chain couples TRBV28 to TRBJ1-5, with TRBD1 identical over 7 bases. This sequence was found in a man aged 25 to 40 in good health. Material for sequencing was blood. The DNA of the CDR3 is TGTGCCAGCAGAGGGACAGTAGATCAGCCCCAGCATTTT. Amino acid sequence: CASRGTVDQPQHF.